Following are 11 T cell receptor beta chains from one sample sequenced in a study of T cell responses to AZD1222 COVID-19 vaccine. Clones were sequenced by immunoSEQ multiplex PCR, and TCRdb holds only the in-frame ones, with some missing. The sample yields approximately 130,000 clones, over 85% seen once. This specimen consisted of peripheral blood, obtained on day 0 of AZD1222 vaccination. The source of these receptors is an adult in good health.

This chain joins TRBV2 and TRBJ1-5; D might be TRBD1 (5 bases). This CDR3 region has 15 residues. V was trimmed by 1 base and J by 2 bases, leaving 9 bases between them. The germline V gene has CDR1 SNHLY and CDR2 FYNNEI. This CDR3 reads CASSEGPQGNQPQHF. The CDR3 DNA reads as TGTGCCAGCAGTGAAGGGCCACAGGGCAATCAGCCCCAGCATTTT.

This clone has more than one count but fewer than ten. This chain connects TRBV27 to TRBJ1-2; maybe TRBD1 (6 bases). Germline V lookup: CDR1 MNHEY, CDR2 SMNVEV (reference sequence). The V gene lost 3 bases and the J gene lost 7 bases, with 12 bases spanning the gap. The CDR3 sequence is 13 residues long. The CDR3 spells CASSLGGAAGYTF. CDR3 sequence (DNA): TGTGCCAGCAGTTTGGGGGGGGCGGCTGGCTACACCTTC.

This clone has only one observation. V is TRBV7-3 and J is TRBJ2-1; TRBD1 is a possible D gene (6 bases). V lost 5 bases to trimming and J lost 4 bases, with 12 bases between them. CDR3 size: 14 residues. Looked up from germline, CDR1 is SGHTA and CDR2 is FQGTGA. CDR3 DNA sequence: TGTGCCAGCAGCCGTCGAGGGGGATACAATGAGCAGTTCTTC. As protein: CASSRRGGYNEQFF. Supplemented by reference TRBV7-3 and TRBJ2-1, the full variable domain reads GAGVSQTPSNKVTEKGKYVELRCDPISGHTALYWYRQSLGQGPEFLIYFQGTGAADDSGLPNDRFFAVRPEGSVSTLKIQRTERGDSAVYLCASSRRGGYNEQFFGPGTRLTVL.

V usage is TRBV27 and J usage is TRBJ2-7, with TRBD2 matching 8 bases. The length of the CDR3 is 16 residues. The V gene's germline CDR1 is MNHEY and CDR2 SMNVEV (reference sequence). The V segment lost 2 bases and the J segment 0 bases; nucleotides outside the gene matches: 6. CDR3: CASSLGAGGFSYEQYF. The CDR3 DNA is TGTGCCAGCAGTTTAGGGGCGGGAGGCTTCTCCTACGAGCAGTACTTC.

The genes are TRBV2 and TRBJ1-5; D unclear. The CDR3 loop spans 14 amino acids. Trimming took 1 base from V and 0 from J, leaving 4 bases between them. Germline CDR1 reads SNHLY; CDR2 reads FYNNEI. The CDR3 loop is CASSEESSNQPQHF. The CDR3 bases are TGTGCCAGCAGTGAAGAGAGTAGCAATCAGCCCCAGCATTTT.

This clone was picked up a small number of times. This sequence joins TRBV20-1 and TRBJ1-2; TRBD1 aligns across 7 bases. The V segment lost 6 bases and the J segment 5 bases; nucleotides outside the gene matches: 3. CDR1 and CDR2 (germline): DFQATT, SNEGSKA (reference sequence). The length of the CDR3 is 11 residues. Here the CDR3 reads CSAPGGYGYTF. The DNA for the CDR3 is TGCAGTGCCCCAGGGGGGTATGGCTACACCTTC.

This rearrangement joins TRBV5-1 to TRBJ1-5; perhaps TRBD1 as D (5 bases). The CDR3 has 14 amino acids. Germline V lookup: CDR1 SGHRS, CDR2 YFSETQ. V gave up 3 bases and J gave up 5 bases, with 12 bases separating them. CDR3 DNA sequence: TGCGCCAGCAGCTGGGGCGGGGAGGATCAGCCCCAGCATTTT. It yields the protein CASSWGGEDQPQHF.

The chain links TRBV6-5 to TRBJ2-4, with 9 positions matching TRBD2. Trimming took 4 bases from V and 3 from J; bases not matched to a gene: 4. The CDR3 runs to 15 residues. Germline V gives CDR1 MNHEY, CDR2 SVGAGI. The CDR3 region is CASSLAGVSKNIQYF. CDR3 bases: TGTGCCAGCAGTTTAGCGGGAGTCAGCAAAAACATTCAGTACTTC.

The chain carries TRBV5-1 and TRBJ2-7, with 7 bases aligning to TRBD1. V was pared by 6 bases and J by 3 bases, with 9 bases of the junction left unmatched. The CDR3 has 14 residues. The V gene's germline CDR1 is SGHRS and CDR2 YFSETQ. The CDR3 spells CASTQRQGNYEQYF. The CDR3 DNA reads as TGCGCCAGCACCCAAAGACAGGGAAACTACGAGCAGTACTTC. Full variable domain (outside the CDR3, taken from reference TRBV5-1 and TRBJ2-7): KAGVTQTPRYLIKTRGQQVTLSCSPISGHRSVSWYQQTPGQGLQFLFEYFSETQRNKGNFPGRFSGRQFSNSRSEMNVSTLELGDSALYLCASTQRQGNYEQYFGPGTRLTVT.

The rearrangement joins TRBV28 to TRBJ2-7; a weak D match, TRBD2 (7 bases). This CDR3 region has 14 residues. Germline V gene data show CDR1 as MDHEN and CDR2 as SYDVKM. V was shortened by 6 bases and J by 7 bases, with 19 bases between the two germline ends. CDR3 residues: CASSKSPRGGEQYF. The CDR3, as DNA: TGTGCCAGCAGCAAATCCCCAAGGGGGGGAGAGCAGTACTTC.

The chain is built from TRBV5-1 and TRBJ2-1; 14 bases are shared with TRBD2. CDR1 is SGHRS, CDR2 YFSETQ, per germline. The CDR3 has 16 residues. V dropped 0 bases and J dropped 7; count of bases not matched to a gene: 3. The chain's CDR3 is CASSLGLAGGQNEQFF. The DNA of the CDR3 is TGCGCCAGCAGCTTGGGACTAGCGGGAGGGCAAAATGAGCAGTTCTTC.